One sample yielded the 28 T cell receptor beta chains listed below, sequenced in a study of fetal regulatory T cell absence and autoimmunity. The table came from immunoSEQ multiplex PCR; TCRdb's copy has only in-frame clones and leaves some out. The sample holds more than 90,000 clones, 72% seen once. The sample taken for sequencing was pancreas tissue. These receptors all come from a male donor with IPEX syndrome.

The V gene is TRBV30, the J gene TRBJ1-6, with D possibly matching TRBD1 (6 bases). The CDR3 extends over 15 amino acids. V dropped 3 bases and J dropped 4 bases, with 13 bases sitting between them. In germline, CDR1 is GTSNPN, CDR2 SVGIG (reference sequence). DNA of the CDR3: TGTGCCTGGAGCTCCAGGGGCCTATATAATTCACCCCTCCACTTT. Translated, it gives CAWSSRGLYNSPLHF.

This clone was picked up a small number of times. The V call is TRBV10-3, the J call TRBJ2-3, with D tentatively TRBD1 or TRBD2 (5 bases each). The CDR3 has 15 amino acids. V lost 0 bases and J lost 5, with 12 bases in between. CDR1 ENHRY and CDR2 SYGVKD come from the germline V gene. The CDR3 loop reads CAISESGVELDTQYF. CDR3 DNA sequence: TGTGCCATCAGTGAGTCGGGGGTGGAACTAGATACGCAGTATTTT.

The rearrangement uses TRBV12-5 and TRBJ2-3; tentatively, D is TRBD1 (6 bases). This CDR3 has 14 residues. CDR1 is LGHNT and CDR2 is FRNRAP in the germline V gene. Trimming pared 5 bases from V and 0 bases from J, leaving 9 bases between. The DNA for the CDR3 is TGTGCTAGTGGTACAGGGCCTAGCACAGATACGCAGTATTTT. Its translation is CASGTGPSTDTQYF.

The chain links TRBV5-4 to TRBJ2-7; 9 bases align to TRBD2. CDR1 and CDR2 from the germline V gene are SGHNT and YYREEE (reference sequence). Trimming took 2 bases from V and 2 from J; bases not matched to a gene: 8. The CDR3 has 16 amino acids. The CDR3 sequence is CASSFGAGTSTYEQYF. The CDR3 nucleotides are TGTGCCAGCAGCTTCGGAGCCGGGACTAGCACCTACGAGCAGTACTTC.

The chain employs TRBV6-1 and TRBJ2-5; D assignment may be TRBD1 or TRBD2 (5 bases each). The germline gives CDR1 MNHNS, CDR2 SASEGT. V gave up 10 bases and J gave up 10 bases, with 25 bases separating them. The CDR3 spans 14 residues. The CDR3: CATSKGLGFGGQYF. CDR3 in DNA: TGTGCCACCTCGAAGGGGCTTGGCTTTGGAGGCCAGTACTTC.

V and J are TRBV6-1 and TRBJ1-1; 8 bases are a match to TRBD1. The V gene end was trimmed by 9 bases and the J gene end by 0 bases; junction bases not matched to a gene: 6. CDR1 is MNHNS, CDR2 SASEGT, per germline. CDR3 length: 14 residues. In DNA, the CDR3 is TGTGCCAGTGGGACAGGACCCCTGAACACTGAAGCTTTCTTT. Its translation is CASGTGPLNTEAFF.

The chain recombines TRBV5-1 with TRBJ2-7, with 14 bases aligning to TRBD2. The CDR3 sequence is 16 residues long. CDR1 is SGHRS and CDR2 is YFSETQ in the germline V gene. V shed 3 bases, J shed 3 bases, and the junction held 5 bases outside the gene matches. DNA of the CDR3: TGCGCCAGCAGCTCCTTAGGGACTAGCGGGAGCTACGAGCAGTACTTC. It specifies CASSSLGTSGSYEQYF.

The rearrangement links TRBV19 to TRBJ1-1; 8 nucleotides agree with TRBD1. Germline loops: CDR1 LNHDA, CDR2 SQIVND (reference sequence). The V gene end was trimmed by 6 bases and the J gene end by 3 bases; junction bases not matched to a gene: 0. The CDR3 sequence is 12 residues long. This CDR3 reads CASRTGDTEAFF. The CDR3, as DNA: TGTGCCAGTAGGACAGGGGACACTGAAGCTTTCTTT. Complete variable domain (other parts from reference TRBV19 and TRBJ1-1): DGGITQSPKYLFRKEGQNVTLSCEQNLNHDAMYWYRQDPGQGLRLIYYSQIVNDFQKGDIAEGYSVSREKKESFPLTVTSAQKNPTAFYLCASRTGDTEAFFGQGTRLTVV.

The rearrangement joins TRBV4-1 to TRBJ2-7; 9 bases match TRBD2. Unmatched junction bases numbered 5, after V lost 1 base and J lost 1 base. Germline CDR1 reads MGHRA; CDR2 reads YSYEKL. The CDR3 is made up of 16 amino acids. CDR3: CASSQVSSGISYEQYF. DNA for the CDR3: TGCGCCAGCAGCCAAGTCTCTAGCGGGATTTCCTACGAGCAGTACTTC.

This clone was detected a few times. The rearrangement uses TRBV15 and TRBJ2-3; D gene ambiguous. The CDR3 has 12 residues. The V gene lost 1 base and the J gene lost 2 bases, with 1 base spanning the gap. Looked up from germline, CDR1 is LNHNV and CDR2 is YYDKDF (reference sequence). CDR3 sequence reads: CATSRVTDTQYF. The CDR3 nucleotides are TGTGCCACCAGCAGAGTCACAGATACGCAGTATTTT.

The chain recombines TRBV2 with TRBJ2-1; 7 bases are shared with TRBD1. The CDR3 runs 15 residues. CDR1 SNHLY and CDR2 FYNNEI come from the germline V gene. Germline trimming cut 6 bases from V and 1 base from J; bases unmatched to any gene: 6. CDR3 DNA: TGTGCCAGCAGCGAGGACAGGAGTTCCTACAATGAGCAGTTCTTC. Its protein product is CASSEDRSSYNEQFF.

By sample fraction, this clone is medium-sized. The chain joins TRBV2 to TRBJ2-7, with 12 nucleotides matching TRBD1. Unmatched junction bases numbered 9, after V lost 5 bases and J lost 7 bases. The V gene's germline CDR1 is SNHLY and CDR2 FYNNEI. CDR3 length: 15 amino acids. CDR3 in amino acids: CASSPQGQGAREQYF. CDR3 nucleotides: TGTGCCAGCAGTCCCCAGGGACAGGGGGCGCGGGAGCAGTACTTC. The whole variable domain, filled in from reference TRBV2 and TRBJ2-7, reads EPEVTQTPSHQVTQMGQEVILRCVPISNHLYFYWYRQILGQKVEFLVSFYNNEISEKSEIFDDQFSVERPDGSNFTLKIRSTKLEDSAMYFCASSPQGQGAREQYFGPGTRLTVT.

The V call is TRBV25-1, the J call TRBJ2-7; 7 bases match TRBD1. With V trimmed by 3 bases and J by 5 bases, 4 bases remained unmatched. The CDR3 is 13 amino acids. Germline loops: CDR1 MGHDK, CDR2 SYGVNS. As DNA, the CDR3 is TGTGCCAGCAGTGATATGACAGGGCACGAGCAGTACTTC. It yields the protein CASSDMTGHEQYF.

The V call is TRBV23-1, the J call TRBJ2-5, with 11 bases identical to TRBD2. TRBV23-1 is assigned to the ORF class and has an uncertain function. This CDR3 region has 18 residues. J lost 0 bases, V lost 1 base, and 7 bases had no gene match. The CDR3: CASSQWETSGADQETQYF. CDR3 bases: TGCGCCAGCAGTCAATGGGAGACTAGCGGGGCCGACCAAGAGACCCAGTACTTC.

Only a few counts were recorded for this clone. The rearrangement joins TRBV5-4 to TRBJ1-1, with D perhaps TRBD1 (5 bases). This CDR3 contains 12 residues. CDR1 and CDR2 from the germline V gene are SGHNT and YYREEE (reference sequence). Trimming left V 4 bases short and J 7 bases short, with 11 bases between. The CDR3 DNA is TGTGCCAGCAGCCTGGGACGGCTTGAAGCTTTCTTT. Its translation is CASSLGRLEAFF. Combining the CDR3 with reference TRBV5-4 and TRBJ1-1 gives the whole variable domain ETGVTQSPTHLIKTRGQQVTLRCSSQSGHNTVSWYQQALGQGPQFIFQYYREEENGRGNFPPRFSGLQFPNYSSELNVNALELDDSALYLCASSLGRLEAFFGQGTRLTVV.

This clone was detected once. The CDR3 region is CASSSGYGYTF. CDR3 sequence (DNA): TGTGCCAGCAGTTCAGGGTATGGCTACACCTTC. V usage is TRBV6-5 and J usage is TRBJ1-2, with a weak D call TRBD1 (5 bases). This CDR3 has 11 amino acids. Trimming removed 4 bases from V and 5 bases from J, with 5 bases in between. The germline CDR1 and CDR2 sequences are MNHEY and SVGAGI.

V is TRBV2 and J is TRBJ2-5; the D gene is possibly TRBD2 (7 bases). The germline V gene has CDR1 SNHLY and CDR2 FYNNEI. V lost 11 bases, J lost 2 bases, and 18 bases lay in between. This CDR3 spans 14 amino acids. DNA of the CDR3: TGTGCCGCAGGGGCGGGAGAATGGCAAGAGACCCAGTACTTC. This gives the protein CAAGAGEWQETQYF.

In this sample, this clone turned up once. This rearrangement joins TRBV6-5 to TRBJ2-3, with TRBD2 matching over 14 bases. The CDR3 is 15 residues long. Per the germline V gene, CDR1 is MNHEY and CDR2 is SVGAGI. V shed 5 bases and J 6 bases; nucleotides not matched to a gene: 4. The DNA of the CDR3 is TGTGCCAGCAGTCGACTAGCGGGGGGGAGGGATACGCAGTATTTT. Translated, it gives CASSRLAGGRDTQYF.

This sequence joins TRBV4-1 and TRBJ2-7; D possibly corresponds to TRBD2 (5 bases). V was clipped by 2 bases and J by 1 base, with 12 bases between them. Germline assignment: CDR1 MGHRA and CDR2 YSYEKL. CDR3 length equals 15 residues. CDR3 DNA sequence: TGCGCCAGCAGCCAATCCCGGGAAGGGTCCTACGAGCAGTACTTC. Translating it yields CASSQSREGSYEQYF.

This chain links TRBV5-6 with TRBJ2-1; perhaps TRBD1 as D (5 bases). This CDR3 spans 13 amino acids. Germline V gives CDR1 SGHDT, CDR2 YYEEEE. V dropped 3 bases and J dropped 9 bases, with 13 bases sitting between them. CDR3 nucleotides: TGTGCCAGCAGCTCAGGACATTGGGGTGAGCAGTTCTTC. Protein product: CASSSGHWGEQFF.

V usage is TRBV15 and J usage is TRBJ2-7, with D unclear. CDR1 LNHNV and CDR2 YYDKDF come from the germline V gene (reference sequence). Deletions cut 0 bases from V and 4 bases from J, with 13 bases between. This CDR3 is built from 15 residues. CDR3 amino acids: CATSRDWKALYEQYF. CDR3 coding DNA: TGTGCCACCAGCAGAGACTGGAAGGCTTTATACGAGCAGTACTTC.

This chain connects TRBV19 to TRBJ2-1, with 7 bases identical to TRBD2. The CDR3 loop spans 14 amino acids. Germline trimming cut 3 bases from V and 3 bases from J; bases unmatched to any gene: 2. Germline CDR1 is LNHDA and CDR2 is SQIVND (reference sequence). In nucleotides, the CDR3 is TGTGCCAGTAGTATTGGGACTAACTACAATGAGCAGTTCTTC. This encodes CASSIGTNYNEQFF.

Regarding this clone: Other DNA sequences from this sample encode an identical CDR3 as well. The rearrangement links TRBV2 to TRBJ1-1; perhaps TRBD1 as D (5 bases). The CDR3 spans 11 residues. Germline V lookup: CDR1 SNHLY, CDR2 FYNNEI. V was clipped by 6 bases and J by 5 bases, with 7 bases between them. The chain's CDR3 is CASRGGTEAFF. In DNA form, the CDR3 reads TGTGCCAGCAGGGGGGGGACTGAAGCTTTCTTT.

This clone was detected once. This chain links TRBV10-3 with TRBJ2-7; 10 bases are a match to TRBD1. This CDR3 region has 15 residues. V was pared by 0 bases and J by 6 bases, with 5 bases of the junction left unmatched. In germline, CDR1 is ENHRY, CDR2 SYGVKD. CDR3 DNA: TGTGCCATCAGTGAGTCGGGACAGGGGACGATCGAGCAGTACTTC. It codes for CAISESGQGTIEQYF.

The rearrangement joins TRBV7-2 to TRBJ2-7; D perhaps matches TRBD2 (6 bases). The CDR3 totals 18 residues. Germline-derived CDR1 and CDR2 are SGHTA and FQGNSA. Between the trimmed V and J ends, which lost 1 base and 4 bases, there was a span of 23 bases. The CDR3 protein is CASSLDGLGGGLKYEQYF. DNA for the CDR3: TGTGCCAGCAGCTTAGACGGGCTAGGTGGGGGACTCAAATACGAGCAGTACTTC.

The chain carries TRBV10-1 and TRBJ1-1; D is unresolved. CDR1 and CDR2 from the germline V gene are WNHNN and SYGVQD (reference sequence). CDR3 length: 12 residues. V lost 2 bases and J 6 bases, leaving 7 bases between the germline ends. CDR3 in DNA: TGCGCCAGCAGTGAGGGCGGCCCTGAAGCTTTCTTT. Protein product: CASSEGGPEAFF.

The V call is TRBV6-5, the J call TRBJ1-2; D is unresolved. V was trimmed by 0 bases and J by 8 bases, leaving 13 bases between them. Germline V gene sequence: CDR1 MNHEY, CDR2 SVGAGI. CDR3 length: 14 amino acids. CDR3 DNA: TGTGCCAGCAGTTACTCGGACGGTACCGGAGGCTACACCTTC. Its protein product is CASSYSDGTGGYTF.

The genes are TRBV10-3 and TRBJ2-2; a possible D gene is TRBD2 (5 bases). Germline CDR1 is ENHRY and CDR2 is SYGVKD. The CDR3 consists of 16 residues. The V gene lost 4 bases and the J gene lost 3 bases, with 15 bases spanning the gap. CDR3: CAISANGMRDTGELFF. DNA for the CDR3: TGTGCCATCAGTGCTAACGGGATGAGGGACACCGGGGAGCTGTTTTTT.